This T cell receptor (beta chain) originates from a study of tumor and adjacent non-tumor tissue in lung cancer (dated by TCRdb to the late 2010s). Regarding the research as a whole: Of the cohort, 11 to 12 patients had adenocarcinoma, 2 had squamous cell carcinoma and 1 had small cell lung cancer. More than 25 paired specimens, one tumor and one normal lung sample per patient, were profiled by TCRbeta CDR3 sequencing. Sequencing generated a total of some 130 million productive TCRbeta reads, averaging around 4.3 million reads per sample. Using bulk TCRbeta repertoires from some 16 lung cancer patients, the study set lung tumor tissue side by side with matched distant non-tumor lung tissue. Among the roughly 15 patients, ages ranged from about 30 to 85 years, around 10 were men and 5 were women, and disease was TNM stage I to III. The paper's findings and limits, for the study overall: Because peripheral blood was not sequenced, the blood TCRbeta repertoires of the lung cancer patients in the study went unexamined. Significantly higher TCR diversity (inverse Simpson) was observed in tumor tissue than in normal lung tissue (around 450 vs 150, P = 0.0075, Mann-Whitney U test). With only around 15 patients in the cohort, the authors noted that larger samples and more detailed clinical data are needed. TCR diversity was significantly higher in younger patients, and greater tumor TCR diversity was associated with shorter overall survival and shorter disease-free survival. Neither the sequencing platform nor unique molecular identifiers are mentioned in the methods. A significantly larger cumulative share of the repertoire was made up by the top 100 clones in normal lung than in tumor tissue.

RNA was isolated from bulk, unsorted tissue, and RNA quality was assessed with a NanoDrop ND-1000 and an Agilent 2100. The normal lung samples consisted of distant non-tumor tissue collected more than 3 cm from the tumor edge. Newly diagnosed lung cancer patients without prior chemotherapy who had been admitted for thoracic surgery in China between August and November 2014 were enrolled as donors. The study excluded patients who had received radiotherapy or chemotherapy before or who had another cancer at the same time. Pieces of surgical tissue measuring roughly 1-2.3 cm3 were kept in RNAlater solution and stored at -80 degrees C until use. About this clonotype itself: Its antigen remains undetermined. Relative to the germline gene, one junction end is altered; a read error may explain this.

Library method: multiplex PCR. The sequencer was an Illumina HiSeq 2500. TCRbeta libraries were constructed through three rounds of nested PCR with primers (Table S4) according to protocols adapted from ARM-PCR. Before sequencing, PCR products in the 200-500 bp range were cut out of the gel and cleaned up using the QIAquick gel extraction kit. Turning to the authors' computational methods: Reads were cleaned with Trimmomatic, merged with FLASH into complete CDR3 sequences, and assigned to V(D)J germline segments with MiTCR. Clonal diversity was calculated as the inverse Simpson's index using VDJtools. A read counted as productive if the sequence was in-frame and lacked a premature stop codon. TCRdb trimmed public reads at Q25 via fastp, called clones via MiXCR and kept in-frame beta chains. Rows matching on CDR3 protein sequence are summarized as one entry with the most common DNA and genes. These V and J calls are TCRdb output, not the study's own analysis. The sample includes roughly 75,000 distinct CDR3 sequences, with around 70% observed a single time. The ten biggest clones cover 25% to 35% of the sample.

Sequencing input: distant non-tumor lung tissue. The TCR sequence derives from a woman aged 45-65 years with non-small cell lung cancer.

Here the CDR3 is given as CASNEDRGNYEQYF. The bases are TGTGCCAGCAACGAGGACAGGGGGAACTACGAACAGTACTTC. Rearrangement joined TRBV28 to TRBJ2-7, with 10 bases in between that match TRBD1. CDR1 and CDR2 are drawn from the germline V gene: MDHEN, SYDVKM. Taken from cysteine to phenylalanine, the CDR3 has 14 residues. Of all the DNA, just the CDR3 is kept, 42 bases in frame from base 1.